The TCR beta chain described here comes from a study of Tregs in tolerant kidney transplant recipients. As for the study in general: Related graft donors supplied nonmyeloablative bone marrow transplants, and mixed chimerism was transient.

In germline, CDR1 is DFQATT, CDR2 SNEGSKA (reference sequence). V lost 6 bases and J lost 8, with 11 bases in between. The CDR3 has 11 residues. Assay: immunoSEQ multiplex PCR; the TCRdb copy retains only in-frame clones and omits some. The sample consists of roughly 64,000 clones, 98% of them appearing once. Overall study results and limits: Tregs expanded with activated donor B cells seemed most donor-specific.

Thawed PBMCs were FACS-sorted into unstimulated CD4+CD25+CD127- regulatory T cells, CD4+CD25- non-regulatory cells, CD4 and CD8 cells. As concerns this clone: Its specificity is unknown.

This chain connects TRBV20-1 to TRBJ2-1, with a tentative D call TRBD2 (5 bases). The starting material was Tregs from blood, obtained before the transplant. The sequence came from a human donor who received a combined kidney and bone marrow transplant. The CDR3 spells CSAHTRDEQFF. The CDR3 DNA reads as TGCAGTGCACACACTAGGGATGAGCAGTTCTTC.